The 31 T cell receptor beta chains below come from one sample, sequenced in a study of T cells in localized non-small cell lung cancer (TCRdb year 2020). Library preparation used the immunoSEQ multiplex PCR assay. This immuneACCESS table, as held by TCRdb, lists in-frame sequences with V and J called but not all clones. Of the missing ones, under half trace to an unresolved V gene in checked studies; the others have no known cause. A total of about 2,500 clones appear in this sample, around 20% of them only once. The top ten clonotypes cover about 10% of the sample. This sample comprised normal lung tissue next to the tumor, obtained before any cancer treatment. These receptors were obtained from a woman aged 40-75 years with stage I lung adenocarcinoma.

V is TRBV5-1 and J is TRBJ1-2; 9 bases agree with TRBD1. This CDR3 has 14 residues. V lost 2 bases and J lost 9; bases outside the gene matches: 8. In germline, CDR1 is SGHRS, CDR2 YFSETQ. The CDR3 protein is CASSFLQGAGSYTF. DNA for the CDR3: TGCGCCAGCAGCTTTTTACAGGGGGCAGGTAGCTACACCTTC.

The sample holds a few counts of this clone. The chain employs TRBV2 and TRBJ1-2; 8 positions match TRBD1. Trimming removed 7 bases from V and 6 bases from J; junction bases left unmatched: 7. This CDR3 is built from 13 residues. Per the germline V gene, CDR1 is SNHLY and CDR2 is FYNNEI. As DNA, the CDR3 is TGTGCCAGCACCAAAACAGGGGGTGATGGCTACACCTTC. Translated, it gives CASTKTGGDGYTF. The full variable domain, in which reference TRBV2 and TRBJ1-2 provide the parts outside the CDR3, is EPEVTQTPSHQVTQMGQEVILRCVPISNHLYFYWYRQILGQKVEFLVSFYNNEISEKSEIFDDQFSVERPDGSNFTLKIRSTKLEDSAMYFCASTKTGGDGYTFGSGTRLTVV.

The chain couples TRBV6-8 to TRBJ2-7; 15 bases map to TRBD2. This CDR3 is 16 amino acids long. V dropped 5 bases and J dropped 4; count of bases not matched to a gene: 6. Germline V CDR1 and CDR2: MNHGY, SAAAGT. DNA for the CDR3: TGTGCCAGCAGTGCGGCCGGGACTAGCGGGGGGTACGAGCAGTACTTC. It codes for CASSAAGTSGGYEQYF.

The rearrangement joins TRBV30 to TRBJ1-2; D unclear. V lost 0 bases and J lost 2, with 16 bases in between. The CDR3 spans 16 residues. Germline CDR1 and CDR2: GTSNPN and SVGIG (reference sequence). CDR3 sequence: CAWSVPSRQLNYGYTF. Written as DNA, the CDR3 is TGTGCCTGGAGTGTACCTTCTCGGCAGTTAAACTATGGCTACACCTTC.

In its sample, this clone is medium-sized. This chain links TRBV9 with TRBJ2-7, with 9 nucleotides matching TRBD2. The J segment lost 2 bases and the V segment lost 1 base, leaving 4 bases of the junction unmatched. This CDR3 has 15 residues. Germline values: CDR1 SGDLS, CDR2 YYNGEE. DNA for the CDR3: TGTGCCAGCAGCGTATCTGGCGGGGGGGCCTACGAGCAGTACTTC. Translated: CASSVSGGGAYEQYF.

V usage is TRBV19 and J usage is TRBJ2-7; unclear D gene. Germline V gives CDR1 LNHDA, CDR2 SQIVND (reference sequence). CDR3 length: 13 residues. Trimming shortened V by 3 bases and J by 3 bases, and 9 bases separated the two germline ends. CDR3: CASSIVAGYEQYF. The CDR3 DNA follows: TGTGCCAGTAGTATCGTGGCAGGCTACGAGCAGTACTTC.

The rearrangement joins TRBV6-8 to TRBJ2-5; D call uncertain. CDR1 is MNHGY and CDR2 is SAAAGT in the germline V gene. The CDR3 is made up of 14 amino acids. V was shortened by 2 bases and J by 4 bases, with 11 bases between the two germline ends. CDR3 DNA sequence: TGTGCCAGCAGTTACGATACGTCCCGAGAGACCCAGTACTTC. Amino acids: CASSYDTSRETQYF.

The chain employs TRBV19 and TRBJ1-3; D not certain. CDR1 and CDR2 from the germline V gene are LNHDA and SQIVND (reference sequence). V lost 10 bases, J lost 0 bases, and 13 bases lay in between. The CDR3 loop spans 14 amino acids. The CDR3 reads CATGDQLSGNTIYF. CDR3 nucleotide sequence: TGTGCCACAGGAGACCAACTCTCTGGAAACACCATATATTTT.

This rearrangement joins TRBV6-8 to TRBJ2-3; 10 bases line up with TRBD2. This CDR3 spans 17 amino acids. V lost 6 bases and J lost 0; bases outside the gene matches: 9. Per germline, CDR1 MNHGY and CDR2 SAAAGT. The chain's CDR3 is CASSPASGGHSTDTQYF. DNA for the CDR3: TGTGCCAGCAGCCCCGCTAGCGGGGGCCATAGCACAGATACGCAGTATTTT.

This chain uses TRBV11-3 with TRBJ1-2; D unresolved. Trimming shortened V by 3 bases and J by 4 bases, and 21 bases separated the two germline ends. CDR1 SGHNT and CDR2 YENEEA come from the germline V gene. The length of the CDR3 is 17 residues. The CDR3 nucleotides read TGTGCCAGCAGCTTGGCCGCCTATCTCGGAAAGACCTATGGCTACACCTTC. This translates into CASSLAAYLGKTYGYTF.

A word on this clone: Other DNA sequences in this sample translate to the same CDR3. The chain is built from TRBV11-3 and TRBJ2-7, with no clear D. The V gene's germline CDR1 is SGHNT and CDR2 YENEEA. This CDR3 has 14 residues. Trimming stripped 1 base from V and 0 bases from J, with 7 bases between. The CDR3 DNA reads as TGTGCCAGCAGCTTAGGGCTCTCCTCCTACGAGCAGTACTTC. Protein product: CASSLGLSSYEQYF.

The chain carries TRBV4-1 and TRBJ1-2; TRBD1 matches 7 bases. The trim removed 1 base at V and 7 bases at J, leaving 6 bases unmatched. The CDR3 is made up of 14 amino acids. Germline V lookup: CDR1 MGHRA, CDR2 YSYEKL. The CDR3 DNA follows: TGCGCCAGCAGCCAAGCCGGACAGGATAGTGGCTACACCTTC. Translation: CASSQAGQDSGYTF.

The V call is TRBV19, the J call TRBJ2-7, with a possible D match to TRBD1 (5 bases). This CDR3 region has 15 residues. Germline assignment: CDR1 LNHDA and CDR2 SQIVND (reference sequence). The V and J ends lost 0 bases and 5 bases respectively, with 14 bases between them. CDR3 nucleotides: TGTGCCAGTAGTATAGAAAGGACAAGGGCCCACGAGCAGTACTTC. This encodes CASSIERTRAHEQYF. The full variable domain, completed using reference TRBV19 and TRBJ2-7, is DGGITQSPKYLFRKEGQNVTLSCEQNLNHDAMYWYRQDPGQGLRLIYYSQIVNDFQKGDIAEGYSVSREKKESFPLTVTSAQKNPTAFYLCASSIERTRAHEQYFGPGTRLTVT.

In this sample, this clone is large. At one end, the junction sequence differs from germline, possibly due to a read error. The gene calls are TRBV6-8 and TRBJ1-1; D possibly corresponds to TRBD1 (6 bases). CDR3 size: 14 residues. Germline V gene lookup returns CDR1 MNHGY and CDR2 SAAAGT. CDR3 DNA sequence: TGTGCCATCAGTGGAGGGGGGCGGAGGGCTGAAGCTTTCTTT. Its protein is CAISGGGRRAEAFF.

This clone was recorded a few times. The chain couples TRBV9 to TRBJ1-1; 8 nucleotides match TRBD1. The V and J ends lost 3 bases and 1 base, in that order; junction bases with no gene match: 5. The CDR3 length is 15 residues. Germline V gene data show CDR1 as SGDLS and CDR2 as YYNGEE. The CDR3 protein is CASSAQGEANTEAFF. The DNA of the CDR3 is TGTGCCAGCAGCGCACAGGGGGAAGCGAACACTGAAGCTTTCTTT.

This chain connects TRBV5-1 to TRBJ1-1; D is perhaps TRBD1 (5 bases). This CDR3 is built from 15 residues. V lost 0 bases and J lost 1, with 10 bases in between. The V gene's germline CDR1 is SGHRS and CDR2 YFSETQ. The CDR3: CASSLGGASNTEAFF. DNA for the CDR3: TGCGCCAGCAGCTTGGGAGGGGCCTCGAACACTGAAGCTTTCTTT.

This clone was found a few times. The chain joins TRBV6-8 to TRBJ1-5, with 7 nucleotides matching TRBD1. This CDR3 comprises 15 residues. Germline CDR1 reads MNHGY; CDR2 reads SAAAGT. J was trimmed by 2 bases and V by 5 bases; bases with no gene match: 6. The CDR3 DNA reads TGTGCCAGCAGTCTCCAAACAGGGGGCAATCAGCCCCAGCATTTT. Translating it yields CASSLQTGGNQPQHF.

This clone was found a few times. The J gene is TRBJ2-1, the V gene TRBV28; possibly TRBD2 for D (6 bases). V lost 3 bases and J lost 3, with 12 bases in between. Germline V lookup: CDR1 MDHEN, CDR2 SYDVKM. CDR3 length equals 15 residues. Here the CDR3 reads CASSFTGVGYNEQFF. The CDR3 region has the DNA TGTGCCAGCAGTTTCACGGGAGTCGGCTACAATGAGCAGTTCTTC.

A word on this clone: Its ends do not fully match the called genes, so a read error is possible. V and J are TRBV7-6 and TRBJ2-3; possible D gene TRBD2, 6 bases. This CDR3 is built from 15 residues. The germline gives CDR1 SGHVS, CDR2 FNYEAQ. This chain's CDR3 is CASSPSPSGGDTQYF. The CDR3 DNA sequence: TGTGCTAGCAGCCCTAGCCCTAGTGGGGGGGATACGCAGTATTTT.

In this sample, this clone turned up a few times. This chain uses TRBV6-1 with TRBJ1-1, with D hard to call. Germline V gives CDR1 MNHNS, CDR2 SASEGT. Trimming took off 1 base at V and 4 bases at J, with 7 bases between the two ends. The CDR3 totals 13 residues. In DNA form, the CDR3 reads TGTGCCAGCAGTGAAGATTGGGTCACTGAAGCTTTCTTT. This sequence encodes CASSEDWVTEAFF.

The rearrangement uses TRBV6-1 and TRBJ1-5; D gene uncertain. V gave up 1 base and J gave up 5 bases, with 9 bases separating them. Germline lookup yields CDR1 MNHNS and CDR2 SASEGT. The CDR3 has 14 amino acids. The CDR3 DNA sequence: TGTGCCAGCAGTGAAGTTGGGGTTGATCAGCCCCAGCATTTT. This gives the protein CASSEVGVDQPQHF.

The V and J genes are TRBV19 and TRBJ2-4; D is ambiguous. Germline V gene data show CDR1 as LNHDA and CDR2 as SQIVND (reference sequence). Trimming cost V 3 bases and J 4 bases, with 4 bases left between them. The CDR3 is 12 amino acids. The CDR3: CASSMGKNIQYF. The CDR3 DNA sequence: TGTGCCAGTAGTATGGGTAAAAACATTCAGTACTTC.

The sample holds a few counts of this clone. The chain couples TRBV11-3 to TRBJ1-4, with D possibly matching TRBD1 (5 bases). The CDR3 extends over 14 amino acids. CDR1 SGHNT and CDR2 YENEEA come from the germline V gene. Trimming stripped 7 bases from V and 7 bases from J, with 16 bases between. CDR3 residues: CASKITGGGEKLFF. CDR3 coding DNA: TGTGCCAGCAAGATCACCGGGGGTGGTGAAAAACTGTTTTTT.

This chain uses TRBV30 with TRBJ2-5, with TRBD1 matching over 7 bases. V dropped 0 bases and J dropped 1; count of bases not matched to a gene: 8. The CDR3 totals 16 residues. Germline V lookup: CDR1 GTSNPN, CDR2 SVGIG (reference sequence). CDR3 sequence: CAWSVLHRDSQETQYF. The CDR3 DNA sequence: TGTGCCTGGAGTGTACTCCACCGGGACAGCCAAGAGACCCAGTACTTC.

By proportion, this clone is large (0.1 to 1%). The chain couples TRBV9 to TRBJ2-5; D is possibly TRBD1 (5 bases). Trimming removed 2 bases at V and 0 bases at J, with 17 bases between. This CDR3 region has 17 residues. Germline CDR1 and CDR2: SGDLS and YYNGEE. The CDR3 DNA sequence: TGTGCCAGCAGCGTCTTCCCGACAGACTCGTACCAAGAGACCCAGTACTTC. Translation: CASSVFPTDSYQETQYF.

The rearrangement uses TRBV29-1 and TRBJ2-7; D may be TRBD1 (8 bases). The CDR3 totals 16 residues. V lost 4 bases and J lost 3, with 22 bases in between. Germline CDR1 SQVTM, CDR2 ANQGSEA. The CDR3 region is CSVGADRGLQFYEQYF. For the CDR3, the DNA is TGCAGCGTTGGGGCAGACAGGGGACTACAATTCTACGAGCAGTACTTC.

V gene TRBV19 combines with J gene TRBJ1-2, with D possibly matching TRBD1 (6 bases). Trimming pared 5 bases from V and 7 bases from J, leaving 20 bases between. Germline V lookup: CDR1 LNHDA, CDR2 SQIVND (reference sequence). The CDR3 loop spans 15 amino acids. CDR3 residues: CASSPGSGTRAGYTF. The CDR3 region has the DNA TGTGCCAGTAGTCCTGGAAGCGGGACACGGGCTGGCTACACCTTC.

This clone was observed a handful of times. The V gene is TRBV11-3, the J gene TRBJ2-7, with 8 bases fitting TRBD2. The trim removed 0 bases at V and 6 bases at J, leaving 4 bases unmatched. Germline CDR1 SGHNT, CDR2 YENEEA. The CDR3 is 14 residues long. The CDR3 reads CASSLEAGGAEQYF. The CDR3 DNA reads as TGTGCCAGCAGCTTAGAGGCGGGAGGTGCCGAGCAGTACTTC. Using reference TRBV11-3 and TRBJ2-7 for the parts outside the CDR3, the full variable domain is EAGVVQSPRYKIIEKKQPVAFWCNPISGHNTLYWYLQNLGQGPELLIRYENEEAVDDSQLPKDRFSAERLKGVDSTLKIQPAELGDSAVYLCASSLEAGGAEQYFGPGTRLTVT.

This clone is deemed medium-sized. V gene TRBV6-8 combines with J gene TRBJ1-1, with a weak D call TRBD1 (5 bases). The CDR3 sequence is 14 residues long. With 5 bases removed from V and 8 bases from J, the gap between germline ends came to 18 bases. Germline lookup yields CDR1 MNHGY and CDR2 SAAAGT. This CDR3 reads CASSTGATALEAFF. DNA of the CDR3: TGTGCCAGCAGTACCGGGGCCACGGCCTTAGAAGCTTTCTTT.

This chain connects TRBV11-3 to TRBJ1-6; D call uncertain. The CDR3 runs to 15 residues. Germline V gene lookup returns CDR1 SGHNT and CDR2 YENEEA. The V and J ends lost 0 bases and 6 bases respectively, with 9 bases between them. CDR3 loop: CASSLDSDFNSPLHF. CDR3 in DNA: TGTGCCAGCAGCTTAGACAGCGATTTTAATTCACCCCTCCACTTT.

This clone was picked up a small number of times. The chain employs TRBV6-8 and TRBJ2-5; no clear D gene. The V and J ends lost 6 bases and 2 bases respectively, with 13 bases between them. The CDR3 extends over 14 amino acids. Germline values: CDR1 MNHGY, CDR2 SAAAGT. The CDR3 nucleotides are TGTGCCAGCAGATTTAGACGCGATCAAGAGACCCAGTACTTC. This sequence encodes CASRFRRDQETQYF.